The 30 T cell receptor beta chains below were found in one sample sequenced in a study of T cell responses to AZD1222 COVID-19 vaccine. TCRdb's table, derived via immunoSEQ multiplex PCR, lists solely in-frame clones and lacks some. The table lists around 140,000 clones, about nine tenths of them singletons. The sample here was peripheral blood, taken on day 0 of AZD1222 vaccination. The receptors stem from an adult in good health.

The CDR3 spells CASSLAWFQLTEKLFF. CDR3 sequence (DNA): TGTGCCAGCAGCTTGGCCTGGTTTCAGCTTACCGAAAAACTGTTTTTT. The chain carries TRBV5-7 and TRBJ1-4; no clear D gene. TRBV5-7 is given ORF status, its function remaining uncertain. V lost 0 bases and J lost 8, with 17 bases in between. The CDR3 consists of 16 residues.

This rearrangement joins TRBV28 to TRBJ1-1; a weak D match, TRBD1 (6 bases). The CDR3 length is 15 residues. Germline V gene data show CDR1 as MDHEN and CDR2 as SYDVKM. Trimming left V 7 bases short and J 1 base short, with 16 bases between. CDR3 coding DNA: TGTGCCAGCAAAATCCTAGGGGGGGCGAACACTGAAGCTTTCTTT. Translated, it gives CASKILGGANTEAFF. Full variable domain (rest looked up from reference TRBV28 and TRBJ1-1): DVKVTQSSRYLVKRTGEKVFLECVQDMDHENMFWYRQDPGLGLRLIYFSYDVKMKEKGDIPEGYSVSREKKERFSLILESASTNQTSMYLCASKILGGANTEAFFGQGTRLTVV.

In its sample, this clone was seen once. Here the CDR3 DNA reads TGTGCCAGTAGTATAGGGACAAGAGGGGCGTATGGCTACACCTTC. This translates into CASSIGTRGAYGYTF. This chain links TRBV19 with TRBJ1-2; maybe TRBD1 (5 bases). CDR1 and CDR2 from the germline V gene are LNHDA and SQIVND (reference sequence). The CDR3 runs to 15 residues. With 1 base removed from V and 5 bases from J, the gap between germline ends came to 14 bases.

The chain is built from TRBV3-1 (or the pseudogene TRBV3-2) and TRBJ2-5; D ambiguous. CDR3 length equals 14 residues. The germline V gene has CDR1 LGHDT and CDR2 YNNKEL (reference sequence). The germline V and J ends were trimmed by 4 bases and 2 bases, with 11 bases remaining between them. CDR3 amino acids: CASSPRTAQETQYF. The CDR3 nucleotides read TGTGCCAGCAGCCCACGGACGGCACAAGAGACCCAGTACTTC.

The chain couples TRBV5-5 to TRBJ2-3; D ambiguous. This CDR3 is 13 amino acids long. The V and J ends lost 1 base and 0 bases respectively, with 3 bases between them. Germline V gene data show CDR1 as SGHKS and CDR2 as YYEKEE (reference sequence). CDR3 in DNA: TGTGCCAGCAGCTTGCTTAGCACAGATACGCAGTATTTT. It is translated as CASSLLSTDTQYF. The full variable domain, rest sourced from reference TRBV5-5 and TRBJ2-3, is DAGVTQSPTHLIKTRGQQVTLRCSPISGHKSVSWYQQVLGQGPQFIFQYYEKEERGRGNFPDRFSARQFPNYSSELNVNALLLGDSALYLCASSLLSTDTQYFGPGTRLTVL.

CDR3 loop: CATSRARGANEQFF. For the CDR3, the DNA is TGTGCCACCAGCAGAGCCCGGGGGGCGAATGAGCAGTTCTTC. V is TRBV15 and J is TRBJ2-1; possibly TRBD2 for D (7 bases). Trimming shortened V by 1 base and J by 7 bases, and 11 bases separated the two germline ends. The CDR3 has 14 residues. Germline V gives CDR1 LNHNV, CDR2 YYDKDF (reference sequence).

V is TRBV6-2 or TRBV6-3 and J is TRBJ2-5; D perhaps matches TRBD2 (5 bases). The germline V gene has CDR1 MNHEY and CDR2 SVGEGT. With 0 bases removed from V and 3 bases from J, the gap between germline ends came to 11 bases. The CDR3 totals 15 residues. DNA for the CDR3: TGTGCCAGCAGTTACTCCAAGGACGGGAAAGAGACCCAGTACTTC. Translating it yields CASSYSKDGKETQYF.

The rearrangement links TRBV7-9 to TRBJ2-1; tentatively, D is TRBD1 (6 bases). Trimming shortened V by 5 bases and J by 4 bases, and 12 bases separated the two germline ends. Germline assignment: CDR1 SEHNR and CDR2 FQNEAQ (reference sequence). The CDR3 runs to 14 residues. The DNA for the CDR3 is TGTGCCAGCAGCCCAGCACAGGGATACAATGAGCAGTTCTTC. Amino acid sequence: CASSPAQGYNEQFF.

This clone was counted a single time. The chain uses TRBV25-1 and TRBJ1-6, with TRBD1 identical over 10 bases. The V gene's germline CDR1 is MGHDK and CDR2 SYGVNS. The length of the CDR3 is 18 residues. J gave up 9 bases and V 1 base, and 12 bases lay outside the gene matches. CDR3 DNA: TGTGCCAGCAGTGAATCTATTGGAGGGACAGGGGTAGGTTCACCCCTCCACTTT. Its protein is CASSESIGGTGVGSPLHF.

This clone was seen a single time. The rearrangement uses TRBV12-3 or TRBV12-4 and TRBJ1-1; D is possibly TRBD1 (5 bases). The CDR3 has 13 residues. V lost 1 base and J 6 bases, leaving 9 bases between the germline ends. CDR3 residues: CASSLVREPEAFF. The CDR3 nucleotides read TGTGCCAGCAGTTTAGTCAGGGAACCTGAAGCTTTCTTT.

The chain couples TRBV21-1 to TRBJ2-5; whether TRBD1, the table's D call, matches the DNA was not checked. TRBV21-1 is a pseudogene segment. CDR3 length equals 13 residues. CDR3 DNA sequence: TGTGCCAGCAGCCCACCGGGACAGGAGACCCAGTACTTC. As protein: CASSPPGQETQYF.

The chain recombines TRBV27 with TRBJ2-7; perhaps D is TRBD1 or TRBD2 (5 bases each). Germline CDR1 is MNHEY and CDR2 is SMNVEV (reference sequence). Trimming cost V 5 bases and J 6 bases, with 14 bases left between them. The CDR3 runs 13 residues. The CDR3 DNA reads TGTGCCAGCAGTCCTAGTGGGGGATCCGAGCAGTACTTC. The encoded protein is CASSPSGGSEQYF.

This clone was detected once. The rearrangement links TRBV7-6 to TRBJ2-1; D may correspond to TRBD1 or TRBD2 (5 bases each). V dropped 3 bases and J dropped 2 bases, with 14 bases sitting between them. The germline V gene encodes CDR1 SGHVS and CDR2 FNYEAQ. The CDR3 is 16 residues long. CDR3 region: CASSLNPGTPYNEQFF. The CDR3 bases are TGTGCCAGCAGCTTGAACCCCGGGACCCCCTACAATGAGCAGTTCTTC.

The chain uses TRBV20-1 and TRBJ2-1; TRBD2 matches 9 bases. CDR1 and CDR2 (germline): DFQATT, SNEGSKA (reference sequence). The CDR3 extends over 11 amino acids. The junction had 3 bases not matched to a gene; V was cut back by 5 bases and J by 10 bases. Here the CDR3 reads CSAQGTSEQFF. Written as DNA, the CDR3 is TGCAGTGCTCAGGGGACTAGCGAGCAGTTCTTC.

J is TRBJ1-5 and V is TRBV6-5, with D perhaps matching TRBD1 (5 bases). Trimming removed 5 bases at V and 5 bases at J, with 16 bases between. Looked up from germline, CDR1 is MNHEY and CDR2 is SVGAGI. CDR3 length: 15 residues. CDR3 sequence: CASSTGRASHQPQHF. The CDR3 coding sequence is TGTGCCAGCAGTACGGGACGCGCGTCTCATCAGCCCCAGCATTTT.

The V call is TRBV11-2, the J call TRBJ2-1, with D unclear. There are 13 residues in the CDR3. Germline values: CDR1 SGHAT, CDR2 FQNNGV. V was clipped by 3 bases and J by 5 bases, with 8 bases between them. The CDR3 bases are TGTGCCAGCAGCTTCCACACAGACAATGAGCAGTTCTTC. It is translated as CASSFHTDNEQFF.

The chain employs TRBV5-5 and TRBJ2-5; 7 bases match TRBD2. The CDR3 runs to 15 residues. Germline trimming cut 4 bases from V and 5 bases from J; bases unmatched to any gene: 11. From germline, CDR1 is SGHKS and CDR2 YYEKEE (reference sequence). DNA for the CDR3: TGTGCCAGCAGCACCCCCCGAGCGGGGTTGGAGACCCAGTACTTC. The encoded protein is CASSTPRAGLETQYF.

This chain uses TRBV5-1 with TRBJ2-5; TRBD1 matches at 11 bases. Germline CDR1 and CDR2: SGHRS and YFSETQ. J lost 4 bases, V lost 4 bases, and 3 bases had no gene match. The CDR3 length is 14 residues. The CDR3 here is CASSRGQGVETQYF. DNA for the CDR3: TGCGCCAGCAGCAGGGGACAGGGGGTAGAGACCCAGTACTTC. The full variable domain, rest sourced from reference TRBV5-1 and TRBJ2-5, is KAGVTQTPRYLIKTRGQQVTLSCSPISGHRSVSWYQQTPGQGLQFLFEYFSETQRNKGNFPGRFSGRQFSNSRSEMNVSTLELGDSALYLCASSRGQGVETQYFGPGTRLLVL.

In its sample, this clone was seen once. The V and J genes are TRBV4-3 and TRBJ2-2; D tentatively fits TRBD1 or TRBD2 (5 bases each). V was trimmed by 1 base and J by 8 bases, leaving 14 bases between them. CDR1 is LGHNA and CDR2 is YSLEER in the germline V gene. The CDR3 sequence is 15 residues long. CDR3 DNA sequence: TGCGCCAGCAGCCAAGGAGGGTGGGGGTTGGGGGAGCTGTTTTTT. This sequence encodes CASSQGGWGLGELFF.

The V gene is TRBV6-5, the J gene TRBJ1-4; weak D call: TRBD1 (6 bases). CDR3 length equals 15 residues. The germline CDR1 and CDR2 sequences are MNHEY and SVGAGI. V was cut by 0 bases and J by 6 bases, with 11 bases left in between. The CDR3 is CASSYSIGGDEKLFF. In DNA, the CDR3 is TGTGCCAGCAGTTACTCGATAGGGGGTGATGAAAAACTGTTTTTT.

The CDR3 sequence is CASSLSGYSNQPQHF. DNA for the CDR3: TGTGCCAGCAGCTTGTCGGGATATAGCAATCAGCCCCAGCATTTT. V usage is TRBV5-5 and J usage is TRBJ1-5; D remains unclear. CDR3 length equals 15 residues. Germline loops: CDR1 SGHKS, CDR2 YYEKEE (reference sequence). The V end was cut by 1 base, the J end by 0 bases, with 8 bases between.

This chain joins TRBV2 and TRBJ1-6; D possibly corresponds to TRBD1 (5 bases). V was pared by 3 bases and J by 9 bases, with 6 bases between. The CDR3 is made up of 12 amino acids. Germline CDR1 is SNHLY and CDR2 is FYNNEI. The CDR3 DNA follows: TGTGCCAGCAGTGATGGGGGTTCACCCCTCCACTTT. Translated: CASSDGGSPLHF.

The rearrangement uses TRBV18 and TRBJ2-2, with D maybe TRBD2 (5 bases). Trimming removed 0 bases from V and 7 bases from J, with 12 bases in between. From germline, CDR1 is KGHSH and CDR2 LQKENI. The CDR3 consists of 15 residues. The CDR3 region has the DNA TGTGCCAGCTCACCACCCTTTCTAGCCGGCGGGGAGCTGTTTTTT. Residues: CASSPPFLAGGELFF.

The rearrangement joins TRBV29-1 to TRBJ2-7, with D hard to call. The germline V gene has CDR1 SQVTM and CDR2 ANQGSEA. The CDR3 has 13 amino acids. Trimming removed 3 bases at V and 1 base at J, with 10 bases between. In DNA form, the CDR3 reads TGCAGCGTTGAGGTTCCTCTATCCTACGAGCAGTACTTC. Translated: CSVEVPLSYEQYF.

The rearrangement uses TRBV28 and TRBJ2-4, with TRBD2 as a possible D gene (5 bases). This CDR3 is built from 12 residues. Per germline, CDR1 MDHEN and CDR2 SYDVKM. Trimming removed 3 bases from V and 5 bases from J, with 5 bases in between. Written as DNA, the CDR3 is TGTGCCAGCAGTTTGGGAGAAAACATTCAGTACTTC. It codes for CASSLGENIQYF.

CDR3: CAWSQETYGYTF. CDR3 bases: TGTGCCTGGAGTCAAGAGACGTATGGCTACACCTTC. V gene TRBV30 combines with J gene TRBJ1-2; D is undetermined. The CDR3 consists of 12 residues. Trimming took off 2 bases at V and 5 bases at J, with 9 bases between the two ends. Germline loops: CDR1 GTSNPN, CDR2 SVGIG (reference sequence). Combining the CDR3 with reference TRBV30 and TRBJ1-2 gives the whole variable domain SQTIHQWPATLVQPVGSPLSLECTVEGTSNPNLYWYRQAAGRGLQLLFYSVGIGQISSEVPQNLSASRPQDRQFILSSKKLLLSDSGFYLCAWSQETYGYTFGSGTRLTVV.

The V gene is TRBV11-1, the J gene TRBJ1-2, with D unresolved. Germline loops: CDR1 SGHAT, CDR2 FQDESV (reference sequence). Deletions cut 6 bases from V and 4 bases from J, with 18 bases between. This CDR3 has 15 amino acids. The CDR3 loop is CASRRLDGSGYGYTF. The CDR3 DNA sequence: TGTGCCAGCAGACGTCTAGATGGTTCGGGCTATGGCTACACCTTC.

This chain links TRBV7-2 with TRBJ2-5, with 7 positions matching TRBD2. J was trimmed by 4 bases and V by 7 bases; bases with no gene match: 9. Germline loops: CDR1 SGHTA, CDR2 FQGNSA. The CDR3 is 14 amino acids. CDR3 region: CASTPGGSVETQYF. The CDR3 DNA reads TGTGCCAGCACCCCTGGCGGGAGTGTAGAGACCCAGTACTTC.

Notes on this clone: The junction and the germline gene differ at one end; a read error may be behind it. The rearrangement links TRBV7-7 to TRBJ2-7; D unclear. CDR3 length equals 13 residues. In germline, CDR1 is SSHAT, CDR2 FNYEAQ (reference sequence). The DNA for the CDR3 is TGTGCTAGCAGCTTAACGGATGCCTACGAGCAGTACTTC. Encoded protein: CASSLTDAYEQYF.

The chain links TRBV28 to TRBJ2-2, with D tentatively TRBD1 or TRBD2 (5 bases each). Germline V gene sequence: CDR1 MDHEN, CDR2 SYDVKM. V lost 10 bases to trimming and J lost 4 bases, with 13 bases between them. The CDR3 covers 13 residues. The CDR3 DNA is TGTGCCACAGAGTGGGGGACCACCGGGGAGCTGTTTTTT. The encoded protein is CATEWGTTGELFF.